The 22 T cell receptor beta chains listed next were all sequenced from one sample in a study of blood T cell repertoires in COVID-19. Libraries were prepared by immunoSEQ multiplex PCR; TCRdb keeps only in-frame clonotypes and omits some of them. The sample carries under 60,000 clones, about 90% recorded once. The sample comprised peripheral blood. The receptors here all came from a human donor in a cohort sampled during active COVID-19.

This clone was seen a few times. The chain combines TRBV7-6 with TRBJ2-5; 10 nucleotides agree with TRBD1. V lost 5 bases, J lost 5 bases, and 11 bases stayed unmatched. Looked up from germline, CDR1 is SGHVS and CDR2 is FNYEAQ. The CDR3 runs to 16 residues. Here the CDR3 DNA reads TGTGCCAGCAGCACCATGGGACAGGGGTTAGGTGAGACCCAGTACTTC. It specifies CASSTMGQGLGETQYF.

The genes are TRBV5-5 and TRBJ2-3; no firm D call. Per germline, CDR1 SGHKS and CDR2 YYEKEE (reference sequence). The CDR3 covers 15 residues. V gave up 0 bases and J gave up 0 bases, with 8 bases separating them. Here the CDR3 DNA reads TGTGCCAGCAGCTTGGTACAGTCAAGCACAGATACGCAGTATTTT. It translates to CASSLVQSSTDTQYF.

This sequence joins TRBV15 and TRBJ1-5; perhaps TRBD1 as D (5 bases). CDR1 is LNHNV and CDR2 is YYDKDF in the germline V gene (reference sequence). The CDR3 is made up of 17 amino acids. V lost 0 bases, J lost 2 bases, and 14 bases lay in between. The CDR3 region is CATSRDRGDGGNQPQHF. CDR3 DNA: TGTGCCACCAGCAGAGATCGGGGGGATGGAGGCAATCAGCCCCAGCATTTT.

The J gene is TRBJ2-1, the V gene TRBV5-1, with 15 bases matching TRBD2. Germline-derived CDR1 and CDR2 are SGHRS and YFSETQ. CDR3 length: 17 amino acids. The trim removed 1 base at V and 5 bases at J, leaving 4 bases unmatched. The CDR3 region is CASSLRTSGRAHNEQFF. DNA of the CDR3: TGCGCCAGCAGCTTGCGGACTAGCGGGAGGGCCCACAATGAGCAGTTCTTC.

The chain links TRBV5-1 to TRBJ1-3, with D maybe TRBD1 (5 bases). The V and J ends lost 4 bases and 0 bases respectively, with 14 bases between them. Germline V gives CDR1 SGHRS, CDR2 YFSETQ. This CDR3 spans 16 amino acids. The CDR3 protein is CASSDLGGSSGNTIYF. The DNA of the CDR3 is TGCGCCAGCAGCGACCTGGGGGGGAGCTCTGGAAACACCATATATTTT.

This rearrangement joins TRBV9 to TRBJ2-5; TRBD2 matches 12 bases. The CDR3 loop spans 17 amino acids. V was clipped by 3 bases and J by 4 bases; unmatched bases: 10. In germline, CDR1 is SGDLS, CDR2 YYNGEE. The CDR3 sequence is CASSAAGLAGTIETQYF. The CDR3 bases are TGTGCCAGCAGCGCCGCCGGACTAGCGGGGACCATAGAGACCCAGTACTTC.

The CDR3 DNA reads TGCGCCAGCAGTGAGTCTAGCGGGGGTTCCTACGAGCAGTACTTC. Protein product: CASSESSGGSYEQYF. This chain links TRBV10-2 with TRBJ2-7, with TRBD2 identical over 9 bases. Trimming took 0 bases from V and 1 from J; bases not matched to a gene: 1. Germline CDR1 reads WSHSY; CDR2 reads SAAADI. CDR3 size: 15 residues.

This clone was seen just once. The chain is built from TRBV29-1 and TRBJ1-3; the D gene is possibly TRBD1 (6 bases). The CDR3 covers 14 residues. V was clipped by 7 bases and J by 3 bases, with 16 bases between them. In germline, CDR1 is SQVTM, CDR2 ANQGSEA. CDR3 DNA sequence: TGCAGCGCTGGACCAGGGGATATTGGAAACACCATATATTTT. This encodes CSAGPGDIGNTIYF.

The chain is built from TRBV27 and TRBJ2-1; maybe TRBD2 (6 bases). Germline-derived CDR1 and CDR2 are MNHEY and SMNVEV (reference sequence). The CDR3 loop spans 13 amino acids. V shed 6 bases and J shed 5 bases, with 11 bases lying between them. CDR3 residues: CASSGSAHNEQFF. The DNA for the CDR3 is TGTGCCAGCAGCGGGAGCGCCCACAATGAGCAGTTCTTC.

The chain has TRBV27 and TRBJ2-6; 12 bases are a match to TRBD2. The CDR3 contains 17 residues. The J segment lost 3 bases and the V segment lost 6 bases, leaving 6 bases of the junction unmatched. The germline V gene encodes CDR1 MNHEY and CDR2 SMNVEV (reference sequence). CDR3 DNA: TGTGCCAGCAGGGCTAGCGGGAGGGCCGGTGGGGCCAACGTCCTGACTTTC. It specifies CASRASGRAGGANVLTF. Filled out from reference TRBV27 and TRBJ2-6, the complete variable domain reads EAQVTQNPRYLITVTGKKLTVTCSQNMNHEYMSWYRQDPGLGLRQIYYSMNVEVTDKGDVPEGYKVSRKEKRNFPLILESPSPNQTSLYFCASRASGRAGGANVLTFGAGSRLTVL.

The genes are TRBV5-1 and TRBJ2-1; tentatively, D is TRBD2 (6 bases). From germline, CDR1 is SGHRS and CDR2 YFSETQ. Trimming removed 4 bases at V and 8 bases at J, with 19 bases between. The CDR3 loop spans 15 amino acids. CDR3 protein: CASSNGTLRGDEQFF. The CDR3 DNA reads TGCGCCAGCAGCAACGGGACTCTCCGGGGCGATGAGCAGTTCTTC.

CDR3 loop: CASSFRWAGSYGYTF. The CDR3 region has the DNA TGTGCCAGCAGCTTCCGGTGGGCAGGAAGCTATGGCTACACCTTC. This rearrangement joins TRBV7-2 to TRBJ1-2, with D uncertain. The CDR3 is made up of 15 amino acids. CDR1 and CDR2 (germline): SGHTA, FQGNSA. The V end was cut by 3 bases, the J end by 4 bases, with 15 bases between.

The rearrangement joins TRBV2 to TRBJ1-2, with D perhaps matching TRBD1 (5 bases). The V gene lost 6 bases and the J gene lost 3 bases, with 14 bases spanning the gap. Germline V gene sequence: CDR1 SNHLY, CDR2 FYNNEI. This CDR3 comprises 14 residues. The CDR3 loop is CASRDRGGDYGYTF. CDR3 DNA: TGTGCCAGCAGGGACCGAGGAGGGGACTATGGCTACACCTTC.

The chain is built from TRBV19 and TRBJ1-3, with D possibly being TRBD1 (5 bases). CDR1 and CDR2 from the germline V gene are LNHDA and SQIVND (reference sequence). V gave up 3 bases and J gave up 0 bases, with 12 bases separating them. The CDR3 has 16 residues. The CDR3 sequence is CASSINQGPSGNTIYF. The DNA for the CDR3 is TGTGCCAGTAGTATCAACCAGGGTCCCTCTGGAAACACCATATATTTT.

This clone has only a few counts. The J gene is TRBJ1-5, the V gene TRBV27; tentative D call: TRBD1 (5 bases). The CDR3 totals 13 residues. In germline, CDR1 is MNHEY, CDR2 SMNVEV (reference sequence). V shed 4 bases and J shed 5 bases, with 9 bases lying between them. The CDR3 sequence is CASSWRGDQPQHF. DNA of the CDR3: TGTGCCAGCAGTTGGAGGGGCGATCAGCCCCAGCATTTT.

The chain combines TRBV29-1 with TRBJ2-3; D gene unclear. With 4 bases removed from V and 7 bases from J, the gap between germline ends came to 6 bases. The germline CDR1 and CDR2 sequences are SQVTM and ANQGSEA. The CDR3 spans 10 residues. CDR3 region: CSVGSNTQYF. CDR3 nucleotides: TGCAGCGTTGGGTCTAATACGCAGTATTTT.

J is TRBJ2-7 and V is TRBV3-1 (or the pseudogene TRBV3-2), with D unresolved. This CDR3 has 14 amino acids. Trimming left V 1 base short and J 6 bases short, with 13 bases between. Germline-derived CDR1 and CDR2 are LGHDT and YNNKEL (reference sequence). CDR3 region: CASSQGPGRAEQYF. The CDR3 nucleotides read TGTGCCAGCAGCCAAGGCCCCGGTCGCGCCGAGCAGTACTTC.

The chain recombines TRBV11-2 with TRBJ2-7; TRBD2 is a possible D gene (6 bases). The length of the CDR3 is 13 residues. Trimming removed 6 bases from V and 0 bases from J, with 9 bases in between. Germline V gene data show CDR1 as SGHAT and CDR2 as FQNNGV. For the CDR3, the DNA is TGTGCCAGCAGTCCCGGGAGCTCCTACGAGCAGTACTTC. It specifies CASSPGSSYEQYF.

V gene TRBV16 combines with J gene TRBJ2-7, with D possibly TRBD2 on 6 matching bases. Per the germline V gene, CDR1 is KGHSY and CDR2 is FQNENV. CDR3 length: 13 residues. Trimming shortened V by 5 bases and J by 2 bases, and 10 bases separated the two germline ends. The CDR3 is CASSDRLAYEQYF. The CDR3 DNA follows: TGTGCCAGCAGCGACAGACTAGCCTACGAGCAGTACTTC. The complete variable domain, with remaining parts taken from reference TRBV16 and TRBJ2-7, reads GEEVAQTPKHLVRGEGQKAKLYCAPIKGHSYVFWYQQVLKNEFKFLISFQNENVFDETGMPKERFSAKCLPNSPCSLEIQATKLEDSAVYFCASSDRLAYEQYFGPGTRLTVT.

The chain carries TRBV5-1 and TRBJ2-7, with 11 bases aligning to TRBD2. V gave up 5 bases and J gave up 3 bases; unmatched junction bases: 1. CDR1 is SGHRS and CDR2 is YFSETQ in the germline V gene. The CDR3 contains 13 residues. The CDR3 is CASRTSGSYEQYF. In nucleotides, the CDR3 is TGCGCCAGCAGAACTAGCGGGAGCTACGAGCAGTACTTC.

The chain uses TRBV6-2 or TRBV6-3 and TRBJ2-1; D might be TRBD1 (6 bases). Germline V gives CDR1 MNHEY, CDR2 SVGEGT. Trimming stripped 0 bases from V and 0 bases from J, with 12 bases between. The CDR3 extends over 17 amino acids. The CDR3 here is CASSYSRDRISYNEQFF. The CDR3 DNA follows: TGTGCCAGCAGTTACTCTCGCGACAGGATCTCCTACAATGAGCAGTTCTTC.

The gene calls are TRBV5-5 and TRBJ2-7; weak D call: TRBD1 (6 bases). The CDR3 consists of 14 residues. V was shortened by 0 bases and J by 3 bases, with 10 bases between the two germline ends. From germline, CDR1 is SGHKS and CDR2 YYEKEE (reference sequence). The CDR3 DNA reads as TGTGCCAGCAGCTTGGACAGGGTGAGCTACGAGCAGTACTTC. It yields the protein CASSLDRVSYEQYF.